This T cell receptor (beta chain) is drawn from a study of CD8+ T cells in alopecia areata. Treatment: oral pan-JAK inhibitor, 5-10 mg twice daily. Extracted RNA was reverse transcribed into cDNA, the sequencing template. The data were produced by immunoSEQ multiplex PCR, yet TCRdb's version contains in-frame clones alone and is incomplete. The sample includes approximately 210,000 clones, around 66% of them seen just once. CDR3 length: 14 residues. The V gene end was trimmed by 4 bases and the J gene end by 6 bases; junction bases not matched to a gene: 4. The germline gives CDR1 SGDLS, CDR2 YYNGEE. The material sequenced was CD4+ T cells sorted from blood, taken at approximately week 42, from a patient treated with tofacitinib. V usage is TRBV9 and J usage is TRBJ2-1; TRBD1 matches at 10 bases. This clonotype originated in a human donor with alopecia areata. CDR3 protein: CASSPGTGVNEQFF. CDR3 sequence (DNA): TGTGCCAGCAGCCCCGGGACAGGGGTCAATGAGCAGTTCTTC.